This T cell receptor beta chain derives from a study of CD8+ T cells in alopecia areata (dated 2018 in TCRdb). In the study overall: Treated patients were enrolled in an open-label pilot trial of oral tofacitinib at 5 to 10 mg twice daily for moderate-to-severe alopecia areata. Patients stayed on tofacitinib for 6 to 18 months and then had 6 months of follow-up off drug so that delayed response and recurrence could be assessed. The study used high-throughput TCRbeta sequencing to examine T cell clonal expansion in alopecia areata, in both the C3H/HeJ mouse model and human patients. On the human side, TCRbeta sequencing was run on scalp tissue and on sorted CD4+ and CD8+ peripheral blood T cells from healthy controls and from alopecia areata patients with either patchy or totalis/universalis disease. Tofacitinib-treated patients had biopsies at baseline and at 4 and 24 weeks of treatment, with a later scalp biopsy in several patients. Scalp clonality was compared across normal scalp (n=4), patchy alopecia areata scalp (n=8), and alopecia totalis/universalis scalp (n=8). RNA came from the PAXgene miRNA kit for fixed scalp, the miRNeasy kit for PBMCs, and the RNeasy kit for mouse skin. Amplification of TCRbeta CDR3 regions was done by immunoSEQ multiplex PCR using 35 Vbeta forward primers and 13 Jbeta reverse primers. The paper as a whole reports these results and caveats: Shared TCR sequences between patients were less evident than in mice, which may be partly attributable to HLA diversity in the patient population. Higher clonality and more expanded CD8+ clones were observed in lesional scalp than in normal scalp, particularly in alopecia totalis/universalis, a finding suggestive of antigenic drive. Resident alphabeta T cells in normal human skin are also sequenced, complicating scalp TCR repertoire analysis, unlike mouse skin dominated by gammadelta T cells.

To note about this clone: This receptor's antigen is unknown. Per-nucleotide qualities are absent, and no much larger clonotype sits a single base away.

The time point label on this specimen signifies: baseline before oral tofacitinib. From alopecia areata patients, peripheral blood was collected along with lesional scalp punch biopsies. PBMCs were isolated by density centrifugation and stained for CD3, CD4 and CD8, and CD4+ and CD8+ T cells were sorted on a FACSAria. Library generation was performed with the immunoSEQ multiplex PCR assay. RNA was extracted from all samples and reverse transcribed into cDNA, which served as template for TCR sequencing. SuperScript III was used for first-strand cDNA synthesis, primed with a 2:1 mix of oligo-dT and random hexamers. A synthetic immune receptor repertoire was used to gauge amplification bias, and whatever bias remained was removed computationally. From the authors' description of their analysis: Raw reads were preprocessed to remove errors, and CDR3 was defined by IMGT conventions from the conserved cysteine to phenylalanine. Clonality was calculated as 1 minus Shannon entropy normalized by log2 of the number of productive unique TCRs. CD4 or CD8 identity of scalp clones was inferred by cross-referencing scalp TCRbeta sequences with sorted blood CD4 and CD8 repertoires. TCRdb took this table from immuneACCESS and kept in-frame rearrangements with V and J called. Such tables lack part of the clones; where checked against another copy, unresolved V genes explain under half of the gap, and the rest is unexplained. V, J and clone size are taken as reported in that table, and D and trimming were inferred from the DNA itself. The sample yields about 140,000 clones; about 60% were counted once. The top ten clonotypes cover 5% to 7.5% of the sample.

Material: CD4+ T cells sorted from blood, obtained at week 0. The sequence derives from a human donor with alopecia areata.

The CDR3 amino acid sequence is: CASSSRSGGSSVEQFF. The bases are TGCGCCAGCAGCTCACGAAGCGGGGGTTCCTCAGTTGAGCAGTTCTTC. Recombination linked TRBV5-1 to TRBJ2-1; a stretch of 8 junction bases matches TRBD2. Counted from cysteine to phenylalanine, this CDR3 has 16 amino acids. This entry keeps only the CDR3 DNA: 48 bases, framed from base 1. Based on the germline V gene, the CDR1 and CDR2 sequences are SGHRS and YFSETQ. Clipping removes 3 bases from V and 9 bases from J, with 14 as the unmatched junction base count.